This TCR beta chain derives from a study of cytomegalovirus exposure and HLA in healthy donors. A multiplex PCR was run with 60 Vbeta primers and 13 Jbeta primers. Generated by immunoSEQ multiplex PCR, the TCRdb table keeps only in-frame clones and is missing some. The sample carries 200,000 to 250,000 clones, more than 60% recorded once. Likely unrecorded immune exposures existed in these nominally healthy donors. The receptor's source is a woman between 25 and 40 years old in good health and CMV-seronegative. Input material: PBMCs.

In nucleotides, the CDR3 is TGTGCCAGCAGCTCATCCCTAGGTGAAGCTTTCTTT. This encodes CASSSSLGEAFF. This chain connects TRBV7-9 to TRBJ1-1; no clear D. Trimming shortened V by 4 bases and J by 7 bases, and 10 bases separated the two germline ends. The CDR3 has 12 residues. CDR1 and CDR2 (germline): SEHNR, FQNEAQ (reference sequence). Using reference TRBV7-9 and TRBJ1-1 for the parts outside the CDR3, the full variable domain is DTGVSQNPRHKITKRGQNVTFRCDPISEHNRLYWYRQTLGQGPEFLTYFQNEAQLEKSRLLSDRFSAERPKGSFSTLEIQRTEQGDSAMYLCASSSSLGEAFFGQGTRLTVV.